The 29 T cell receptor beta chains reported below all come from one sample, sequenced in a study of T cell changes during pregnancy in multiple sclerosis. Using immunoSEQ multiplex PCR, the repertoire was profiled, and TCRdb retains in-frame clones only, with some absent. The table lists roughly 80,000 clones, roughly nine tenths of them singletons. Sequenced here: peripheral blood, sampled before pregnancy. The receptors originated from a female donor with multiple sclerosis, enrolled in a pregnancy study.

The V gene is TRBV4-1, the J gene TRBJ2-7; TRBD1 matches at 11 bases. The CDR3 loop spans 16 amino acids. Germline lookup yields CDR1 MGHRA and CDR2 YSYEKL. Trimming took 3 bases from V and 6 from J; bases not matched to a gene: 10. The CDR3 nucleotides read TGCGCCAGCAGCCAGACCCCCGGGACAGGGGGAGGCGAGCAGTACTTC. It codes for CASSQTPGTGGGEQYF.

V and J are TRBV15 and TRBJ1-1, with TRBD1 identical over 11 bases. V shed 1 base, J shed 4 bases, and the junction held 2 bases outside the gene matches. The CDR3 has 15 amino acids. Germline CDR1 LNHNV, CDR2 YYDKDF (reference sequence). CDR3: CATSRGGTGGTEAFF. CDR3 in DNA: TGTGCCACCAGCAGAGGCGGGACAGGGGGCACTGAAGCTTTCTTT.

CDR3 protein: CASSDLVPGQEMGAFF. CDR3 DNA: TGTGCCAGCAGTGATTTGGTGCCGGGACAGGAGATGGGAGCTTTCTTT. This rearrangement joins TRBV2 to TRBJ1-1; 8 nucleotides align to TRBD1. This CDR3 has 16 residues. After removal of 3 bases from V and 10 bases from J, the junction contained 16 bases not matched to a gene. Germline V gene data show CDR1 as SNHLY and CDR2 as FYNNEI.

A few counts support this clone. The rearrangement joins TRBV27 to TRBJ1-1, with D maybe TRBD1 (6 bases). This CDR3 comprises 17 residues. V was cut by 2 bases and J by 4 bases, with 20 bases left in between. CDR1 is MNHEY, CDR2 SMNVEV, per germline (reference sequence). The CDR3 DNA follows: TGTGCCAGCAGTTTAACCTGGGCAGGGGCGAGTCCCACTGAAGCTTTCTTT. Its protein product is CASSLTWAGASPTEAFF.

The gene calls are TRBV9 and TRBJ1-5; unclear D gene. Germline V gene lookup returns CDR1 SGDLS and CDR2 YYNGEE. V lost 0 bases to trimming and J lost 7 bases, with 8 bases between them. The CDR3 loop spans 13 amino acids. This CDR3 is CASSVAVGQPQHF. For the CDR3, the DNA is TGTGCCAGCAGCGTAGCTGTCGGGCAGCCCCAGCATTTT.

The rearrangement uses TRBV18 and TRBJ1-3; 9 nucleotides agree with TRBD1. CDR1 KGHSH and CDR2 LQKENI come from the germline V gene. J was trimmed by 2 bases and V by 1 base; bases with no gene match: 0. The CDR3 loop spans 15 amino acids. Written as DNA, the CDR3 is TGTGCCAGCTCACCACGACAGGGGGCTGGAAACACCATATATTTT. It is translated as CASSPRQGAGNTIYF.

The chain has TRBV11-2 and TRBJ2-1; 9 positions agree with TRBD1. J lost 4 bases, V lost 5 bases, and 6 bases had no gene match. Germline V gene lookup returns CDR1 SGHAT and CDR2 FQNNGV. This CDR3 contains 15 residues. CDR3 amino acids: CASSTNRGRYNEQFF. Written as DNA, the CDR3 is TGTGCCAGCAGCACGAACAGGGGGCGGTACAATGAGCAGTTCTTC. Full variable domain (missing parts from reference TRBV11-2 and TRBJ2-1): EAGVAQSPRYKIIEKRQSVAFWCNPISGHATLYWYQQILGQGPKLLIQFQNNGVVDDSQLPKDRFSAERLKGVDSTLKIQPAKLEDSAVYLCASSTNRGRYNEQFFGPGTRLTVL.

This clone was observed a single time. The CDR3 nucleotides read TGTGCCTGGGGGCCGGGGACTGGGGCCAACGTCCTGACTTTC. This translates into CAWGPGTGANVLTF. The chain is built from TRBV30 and TRBJ2-6; possibly TRBD2 for D (5 bases). Germline V lookup: CDR1 GTSNPN, CDR2 SVGIG (reference sequence). Trimming left V 5 bases short and J 2 bases short, with 10 bases between. This CDR3 is built from 14 residues.

V usage is TRBV4-2 and J usage is TRBJ2-3; 7 positions match TRBD2. Germline lookup yields CDR1 LGHNA and CDR2 YNFKEQ. The trim removed 1 base at V and 0 bases at J, leaving 10 bases unmatched. The CDR3 extends over 18 amino acids. In DNA, the CDR3 is TGTGCCAGCAGCCAAGTCGGTCGGCTAGCGGACAGCACAGATACGCAGTATTTT. Translating gives CASSQVGRLADSTDTQYF.

The chain links TRBV5-1 to TRBJ2-3; a weak D match, TRBD2 (6 bases). V gave up 0 bases and J gave up 2 bases, with 13 bases separating them. The CDR3 contains 16 residues. Per the germline V gene, CDR1 is SGHRS and CDR2 is YFSETQ. For the CDR3, the DNA is TGCGCCAGCAGCTTGGCCGTAGCGGCAAACACAGATACGCAGTATTTT. This codes for CASSLAVAANTDTQYF. The full variable domain, completed using reference TRBV5-1 and TRBJ2-3, is KAGVTQTPRYLIKTRGQQVTLSCSPISGHRSVSWYQQTPGQGLQFLFEYFSETQRNKGNFPGRFSGRQFSNSRSEMNVSTLELGDSALYLCASSLAVAANTDTQYFGPGTRLTVL.

This clone was counted between two and nine times. V usage is TRBV30 and J usage is TRBJ1-5; TRBD1 matches at 7 bases. The CDR3 runs to 13 residues. Germline lookup yields CDR1 GTSNPN and CDR2 SVGIG (reference sequence). With V trimmed by 5 bases and J by 4 bases, 5 bases remained unmatched. CDR3 nucleotide sequence: TGTGCCTGGGGGGACAGCCATAATCAGCCCCAGCATTTT. It is translated as CAWGDSHNQPQHF.

CDR3 sequence reads: CSVEDPGGTYNEQFF. CDR3 coding DNA: TGCAGCGTTGAAGATCCCGGGGGAACCTACAATGAGCAGTTCTTC. This chain uses TRBV29-1 with TRBJ2-1, with a possible D match to TRBD2 (6 bases). There are 15 residues in the CDR3. Germline-derived CDR1 and CDR2 are SQVTM and ANQGSEA. Trimming took 0 bases from V and 2 from J, leaving 11 bases between them.

The chain combines TRBV7-9 with TRBJ2-7, with D possibly TRBD1 on 6 matching bases. CDR3 size: 13 residues. Trimming took 7 bases from V and 2 from J, leaving 12 bases between them. The germline V gene encodes CDR1 SEHNR and CDR2 FQNEAQ (reference sequence). In nucleotides, the CDR3 is TGTGCCAGCAACACACAGGGTGCCTACGAGCAGTACTTC. Translating gives CASNTQGAYEQYF.

The rearrangement joins TRBV7-9 to TRBJ1-2, with unresolved D. Trimming took off 1 base at V and 8 bases at J, with 11 bases between the two ends. Germline V gene sequence: CDR1 SEHNR, CDR2 FQNEAQ (reference sequence). The CDR3 has 13 residues. CDR3 region: CASSLEAVSGYTF. CDR3 in DNA: TGTGCCAGCAGCTTAGAAGCGGTCAGCGGCTACACCTTC.

This clone was seen once. The chain is built from TRBV12-5 and TRBJ2-5; the match to TRBD2 covers 8 bases. V shed 1 base, J shed 3 bases, and the junction held 4 bases outside the gene matches. The length of the CDR3 is 15 residues. Germline values: CDR1 LGHNT, CDR2 FRNRAP. The CDR3: CASGLAGGGEETQYF. DNA of the CDR3: TGTGCTAGTGGTTTGGCCGGGGGGGGCGAAGAGACCCAGTACTTC.

The rearrangement uses TRBV2 and TRBJ2-5; 8 bases line up with TRBD2. The CDR3 extends over 13 amino acids. CDR1 and CDR2 from the germline V gene are SNHLY and FYNNEI. V lost 8 bases to trimming and J lost 3 bases; unmatched junction nucleotides: 5. The CDR3 sequence: CASVSGGEETQYF. CDR3 bases: TGTGCCAGCGTCTCGGGGGGGGAAGAGACCCAGTACTTC.

This sequence joins TRBV19 and TRBJ1-1; 9 nucleotides match TRBD1. The germline V gene encodes CDR1 LNHDA and CDR2 SQIVND (reference sequence). The junction had 9 bases not matched to a gene; V was cut back by 9 bases and J by 4 bases. The CDR3 is 14 residues long. CDR3 protein: CASRDRAVGTEAFF. For the CDR3, the DNA is TGTGCCAGCCGGGACAGGGCTGTTGGCACTGAAGCTTTCTTT.

The V gene is TRBV19, the J gene TRBJ1-5, with D maybe TRBD1 (6 bases). There are 14 residues in the CDR3. Between the trimmed V and J ends, which lost 3 bases and 5 bases, there was a span of 11 bases. Germline-derived CDR1 and CDR2 are LNHDA and SQIVND (reference sequence). The CDR3 DNA sequence: TGTGCCAGTAGTATTTGGGCAGGGGATCAGCCCCAGCATTTT. This codes for CASSIWAGDQPQHF. Filled out from reference TRBV19 and TRBJ1-5, the complete variable domain reads DGGITQSPKYLFRKEGQNVTLSCEQNLNHDAMYWYRQDPGQGLRLIYYSQIVNDFQKGDIAEGYSVSREKKESFPLTVTSAQKNPTAFYLCASSIWAGDQPQHFGDGTRLSIL.

CDR3 nucleotides: TGTGCCAGCAGTGCTACGACAGGAGCCGGCTACACCTTC. Its protein product is CASSATTGAGYTF. The chain uses TRBV2 and TRBJ1-2; a weak D match, TRBD1 (6 bases). V was cut by 4 bases and J by 8 bases, with 14 bases left in between. This CDR3 is built from 13 residues. Germline V lookup: CDR1 SNHLY, CDR2 FYNNEI.

This chain uses TRBV7-2 with TRBJ1-6; 7 bases line up with TRBD1. With 0 bases clipped from V and 6 bases from J, the junction kept 2 bases outside the gene matches. This CDR3 is 15 amino acids long. Germline V gene sequence: CDR1 SGHTA, CDR2 FQGNSA. The DNA of the CDR3 is TGTGCCAGCAGCTTAGCGACAGGGATTAATTCACCCCTCCACTTT. Its translation is CASSLATGINSPLHF.

This chain links TRBV7-9 with TRBJ1-2; TRBD1 matches at 9 bases. The CDR3 runs to 17 residues. Germline V gene sequence: CDR1 SEHNR, CDR2 FQNEAQ (reference sequence). Germline trimming cut 2 bases from V and 5 bases from J; bases unmatched to any gene: 12. The CDR3 spells CASSLSWTGVLGYGYTF. For the CDR3, the DNA is TGTGCCAGCAGCTTAAGTTGGACAGGGGTCCTGGGGTATGGCTACACCTTC.

This chain joins TRBV6-5 and TRBJ2-5; the match to TRBD2 covers 8 bases. Germline V gene data show CDR1 as MNHEY and CDR2 as SVGAGI. CDR3 length: 13 amino acids. V shed 2 bases and J 5 bases; nucleotides not matched to a gene: 1. CDR3 in amino acids: CASSYPGGETQYF. The CDR3 bases are TGTGCCAGCAGTTACCCGGGGGGGGAGACCCAGTACTTC.

This clone was seen just once. The genes are TRBV19 and TRBJ1-6; 9 nucleotides match TRBD1. The CDR3 contains 14 residues. V was pared by 4 bases and J by 8 bases, with 3 bases of the junction left unmatched. Per the germline V gene, CDR1 is LNHDA and CDR2 is SQIVND (reference sequence). The CDR3: CASSKTGGDSPLHF. In DNA form, the CDR3 reads TGTGCCAGTAGTAAAACAGGGGGCGATTCACCCCTCCACTTT.

The chain is built from TRBV27 and TRBJ1-2; 7 bases are shared with TRBD1. CDR1 and CDR2 (germline): MNHEY, SMNVEV (reference sequence). The CDR3 is 13 residues long. Trimming cost V 8 bases and J 6 bases; bases outside gene matches: 9. CDR3 coding DNA: TGTGCCAGCCATGACAGGGTTGGCCATGGCTACACCTTC. This encodes CASHDRVGHGYTF.

The chain recombines TRBV13 with TRBJ2-7; 11 positions agree with TRBD2. This CDR3 has 15 amino acids. Trimming removed 5 bases from V and 2 bases from J; junction bases left unmatched: 5. Germline V lookup: CDR1 PRHDT, CDR2 FYEKMQ (reference sequence). The DNA of the CDR3 is TGTGCCAGCAGCCACCTAGCGGGGGGAACCTACGAGCAGTACTTC. Its translation: CASSHLAGGTYEQYF.

The chain has TRBV6-1 and TRBJ1-4; D gene ambiguous. The germline V gene has CDR1 MNHNS and CDR2 SASEGT. The CDR3 sequence is 15 residues long. V was shortened by 1 base and J by 8 bases, with 14 bases between the two germline ends. The CDR3 is CASSEGFAGWEKLFF. DNA of the CDR3: TGTGCCAGCAGTGAAGGTTTTGCGGGGTGGGAAAAACTGTTTTTT.

This rearrangement joins TRBV7-9 to TRBJ2-2; D call uncertain. This CDR3 contains 14 residues. Trimming left V 0 bases short and J 4 bases short, with 6 bases between. Looked up from germline, CDR1 is SEHNR and CDR2 is FQNEAQ (reference sequence). CDR3 sequence reads: CASSLALSTGELFF. CDR3 nucleotides: TGTGCCAGCAGCTTAGCACTATCCACCGGGGAGCTGTTTTTT. The complete variable domain, with remaining parts taken from reference TRBV7-9 and TRBJ2-2, reads DTGVSQNPRHKITKRGQNVTFRCDPISEHNRLYWYRQTLGQGPEFLTYFQNEAQLEKSRLLSDRFSAERPKGSFSTLEIQRTEQGDSAMYLCASSLALSTGELFFGEGSRLTVL.

This chain joins TRBV6-6 and TRBJ1-3, with 7 bases lining up with TRBD1. The CDR3 consists of 16 residues. V lost 0 bases to trimming and J lost 3 bases; unmatched junction nucleotides: 5. Germline loops: CDR1 MNHNY, CDR2 SVGAGI (reference sequence). The CDR3 protein is CASSYSTGSYGNTIYF. CDR3 DNA sequence: TGTGCCAGCAGTTACTCGACAGGGAGCTATGGAAACACCATATATTTT.

V usage is TRBV19 and J usage is TRBJ1-5, with a weak D call TRBD1 (6 bases). The germline gives CDR1 LNHDA, CDR2 SQIVND (reference sequence). There are 16 residues in the CDR3. Trimming left V 5 bases short and J 3 bases short, with 17 bases between. The CDR3, as DNA: TGTGCCAGTAGTTTATGGACAGTCTTACTCAATCAGCCCCAGCATTTT. Translated: CASSLWTVLLNQPQHF.